The 18 T cell receptor beta chains in this list originate from one sample, sequenced in a study of CD8+ T cells in alopecia areata. As to treatment: oral pan-JAK inhibitor, 5-10 mg twice daily. RNA, once extracted, was reverse transcribed into cDNA for use as the sequencing template. TCRdb's table, derived via immunoSEQ multiplex PCR, lists solely in-frame clones and lacks some. This table holds 150,000 to 200,000 clones, around three fifths found once. The sequencing used CD4+ T cells sorted from blood, collected at week 24, from a patient treated with tofacitinib. Receptor source: a human donor with alopecia areata.

The chain is built from TRBV9 and TRBJ2-7, with 8 bases identical to TRBD1. Germline CDR1 is SGDLS and CDR2 is YYNGEE. Trimming at V came to 3 bases and at J to 7 bases, leaving 9 bases not matched to a gene. This CDR3 contains 14 residues. CDR3 amino acids: CASSADRAGVEQYF. CDR3 coding DNA: TGTGCCAGCAGCGCGGACAGGGCAGGTGTGGAGCAGTACTTC. Using reference TRBV9 and TRBJ2-7 for the parts outside the CDR3, the full variable domain is DSGVTQTPKHLITATGQRVTLRCSPRSGDLSVYWYQQSLDQGLQFLIQYYNGEERAKGNILERFSAQQFPDLHSELNLSSLELGDSALYFCASSADRAGVEQYFGPGTRLTVT.

This clone has more than one count but fewer than ten. V gene TRBV19 combines with J gene TRBJ1-4; D might be TRBD1 (6 bases). The CDR3 consists of 14 residues. Germline loops: CDR1 LNHDA, CDR2 SQIVND (reference sequence). V gave up 4 bases and J gave up 8 bases, with 14 bases separating them. CDR3 amino acids: CASSNNREEEKLFF. In DNA, the CDR3 is TGTGCCAGTAGTAATAACAGGGAGGAAGAAAAACTGTTTTTT.

This sequence joins TRBV2 and TRBJ2-1; TRBD2 might be the D (6 bases). The CDR3 contains 15 residues. V was shortened by 4 bases and J by 8 bases, with 18 bases between the two germline ends. CDR1 is SNHLY, CDR2 FYNNEI, per germline. The CDR3 reads CASSVVAGRGDEQFF. The CDR3 DNA follows: TGTGCCAGCAGTGTAGTTGCAGGGCGGGGCGATGAGCAGTTCTTC.

This clone was seen more than once but under ten times. The gene calls are TRBV5-1 and TRBJ2-3; 7 bases map to TRBD1. The V gene end was trimmed by 0 bases and the J gene end by 4 bases; junction bases not matched to a gene: 11. This CDR3 has 17 residues. CDR1 is SGHRS, CDR2 YFSETQ, per germline. The CDR3 protein is CASSLEGRGRVPDTQYF. CDR3 sequence (DNA): TGCGCCAGCAGCTTGGAGGGTAGGGGGCGAGTCCCAGATACGCAGTATTTT. Variable domain in full (rest from reference TRBV5-1 and TRBJ2-3): KAGVTQTPRYLIKTRGQQVTLSCSPISGHRSVSWYQQTPGQGLQFLFEYFSETQRNKGNFPGRFSGRQFSNSRSEMNVSTLELGDSALYLCASSLEGRGRVPDTQYFGPGTRLTVL.

V is TRBV6-6 and J is TRBJ1-2; 9 positions agree with TRBD1. Per the germline V gene, CDR1 is MNHNY and CDR2 is SVGAGI (reference sequence). This CDR3 has 12 residues. J lost 6 bases, V lost 7 bases, and 3 bases had no gene match. The CDR3 sequence is CASNRQGDGYTF. CDR3 bases: TGTGCCAGCAACCGACAGGGGGATGGCTACACCTTC.

The chain recombines TRBV2 with TRBJ2-1; 7 positions agree with TRBD2. The CDR3 is 15 residues long. The V and J ends lost 3 bases and 2 bases, in that order; junction bases with no gene match: 4. Germline V gene sequence: CDR1 SNHLY, CDR2 FYNNEI. The CDR3 spells CASSEGRGTYNEQFF. In DNA form, the CDR3 reads TGTGCCAGCAGTGAGGGGCGGGGGACCTACAATGAGCAGTTCTTC.

This chain joins TRBV30 and TRBJ1-2, with D possibly matching TRBD1 (5 bases). The germline V gene has CDR1 GTSNPN and CDR2 SVGIG (reference sequence). The CDR3 totals 14 residues. The V and J ends lost 5 bases and 7 bases respectively, with 20 bases between them. The DNA of the CDR3 is TGTGCCTGGGGTAGGGACCGAAAAGCTCCTGGCTACACCTTC. The encoded protein is CAWGRDRKAPGYTF.

This clone was picked up a small number of times. This rearrangement joins TRBV5-1 to TRBJ2-7; D assignment may be TRBD1 or TRBD2 (5 bases each). Trimming removed 2 bases from V and 3 bases from J, with 12 bases in between. The CDR3 is 14 residues long. Germline V gene lookup returns CDR1 SGHRS and CDR2 YFSETQ. CDR3 sequence: CASSLEPGRYEQYF. The CDR3 nucleotides read TGCGCCAGCAGCTTAGAACCGGGACGCTACGAGCAGTACTTC.

This chain links TRBV15 with TRBJ1-2; 7 bases map to TRBD1. Germline V gene sequence: CDR1 LNHNV, CDR2 YYDKDF (reference sequence). V shed 5 bases, J shed 8 bases, and the junction held 8 bases outside the gene matches. This CDR3 comprises 13 residues. The CDR3 DNA reads as TGTGCCACCAGCCAAGACAGGGCCGCGGGCTACACCTTC. The encoded protein is CATSQDRAAGYTF.

V is TRBV20-1 and J is TRBJ1-2; D gene ambiguous. V was trimmed by 6 bases and J by 6 bases, leaving 11 bases between them. The CDR3 runs to 11 residues. CDR1 is DFQATT and CDR2 is SNEGSKA in the germline V gene (reference sequence). CDR3 nucleotides: TGCAGTGCCAAGGGAGTCCATGGCTACACCTTC. It translates to CSAKGVHGYTF.

The chain is built from TRBV6-5 and TRBJ1-6; D not certain. Germline V gene data show CDR1 as MNHEY and CDR2 as SVGAGI. Trimming cost V 2 bases and J 6 bases, with 2 bases left between them. The CDR3 covers 12 residues. CDR3 protein: CASSYPNSPLHF. CDR3 sequence (DNA): TGTGCCAGCAGTTACCCTAATTCACCCCTCCACTTT.

V and J are TRBV29-1 and TRBJ2-1, with TRBD2 matching over 11 bases. V lost 4 bases to trimming and J lost 0 bases; unmatched junction nucleotides: 8. The CDR3 is 17 amino acids. Germline values: CDR1 SQVTM, CDR2 ANQGSEA. CDR3 nucleotides: TGCAGCGTTGTTGGTCTAGCGGGGGGAAACTCCTACAATGAGCAGTTCTTC. Amino acids: CSVVGLAGGNSYNEQFF.

The genes are TRBV29-1 and TRBJ1-1; the D gene is possibly TRBD1 (5 bases). The CDR3 loop spans 13 amino acids. V lost 0 bases, J lost 4 bases, and 9 bases lay in between. CDR1 is SQVTM, CDR2 ANQGSEA, per germline. The CDR3 bases are TGCAGCGTTGAAGATAACCAGGGCACTGAAGCTTTCTTT. Translated: CSVEDNQGTEAFF. The variable domain in full, with the rest retrieved from reference TRBV29-1 and TRBJ1-1, is SAVISQKPSRDICQRGTSLTIQCQVDSQVTMMFWYRQQPGQSLTLIATANQGSEATYESGFVIDKFPISRPNLTFSTLTVSNMSPEDSSIYLCSVEDNQGTEAFFGQGTRLTVV.

The chain has TRBV5-1 and TRBJ2-5; weak D call: TRBD2 (5 bases). This CDR3 contains 15 residues. Germline V gene lookup returns CDR1 SGHRS and CDR2 YFSETQ. The V end was cut by 4 bases, the J end by 5 bases, with 18 bases between. Here the CDR3 DNA reads TGCGCCAGCAGCCCCGTGGACTTTTGGCGGGAGACCCAGTACTTC. Its translation: CASSPVDFWRETQYF. The full variable domain, its missing parts supplied by reference TRBV5-1 and TRBJ2-5, is KAGVTQTPRYLIKTRGQQVTLSCSPISGHRSVSWYQQTPGQGLQFLFEYFSETQRNKGNFPGRFSGRQFSNSRSEMNVSTLELGDSALYLCASSPVDFWRETQYFGPGTRLLVL.

The V call is TRBV4-1, the J call TRBJ1-1; D unresolved. From germline, CDR1 is MGHRA and CDR2 YSYEKL. Trimming pared 0 bases from V and 1 base from J, leaving 9 bases between. CDR3 length: 15 amino acids. The DNA for the CDR3 is TGCGCCAGCAGCCAAGAGGGCCTTGGGAACACTGAAGCTTTCTTT. It encodes CASSQEGLGNTEAFF.

This clone was counted at least ten times. The V and J genes are TRBV15 and TRBJ2-5; TRBD2 agrees at 8 bases. Germline V lookup: CDR1 LNHNV, CDR2 YYDKDF (reference sequence). Germline trimming cut 5 bases from V and 5 bases from J; bases unmatched to any gene: 7. The CDR3 is 14 residues long. CDR3 in amino acids: CATSGRGGLETQYF. CDR3 DNA: TGTGCCACCAGCGGCCGGGGGGGCCTTGAGACCCAGTACTTC.

CDR3 region: CASSGQLFNSPLHF. The DNA for the CDR3 is TGTGCCAGCAGTGGACAGTTATTTAATTCACCCCTCCACTTT. V gene TRBV25-1 combines with J gene TRBJ1-6; a possible D gene is TRBD1 (5 bases). Germline-derived CDR1 and CDR2 are MGHDK and SYGVNS. This CDR3 has 14 amino acids. V was clipped by 4 bases and J by 6 bases, with 10 bases between them. Based on the CDR3 plus reference TRBV25-1 and TRBJ1-6, the full variable domain is EADIYQTPRYLVIGTGKKITLECSQTMGHDKMYWYQQDPGMELHLIHYSYGVNSTEKGDLSSESTVSRIRTEHFPLTLESARPSHTSQYLCASSGQLFNSPLHFGNGTRLTVT.

In this sample, this clone turned up a few times. This rearrangement joins TRBV11-1 to TRBJ1-1, with a possible D match to TRBD1 (5 bases). Germline V gene lookup returns CDR1 SGHAT and CDR2 FQDESV (reference sequence). The CDR3 totals 15 residues. The V and J ends lost 3 bases and 0 bases respectively, with 11 bases between them. The CDR3 sequence is CASSLGTAVNTEAFF. The CDR3 DNA follows: TGTGCCAGCAGCTTGGGGACCGCTGTGAACACTGAAGCTTTCTTT.